One and the same sample provided the 5 T cell receptor beta chains below, sequenced in a study of OX40 agonist ivuxolimab in advanced cancers. Assay used: immunoSEQ multiplex PCR; TCRdb lists only in-frame clones, some missing. The sample lists about 53,000 clones; less than 85% were seen once. The sequenced sample was CD4+ or CD8+ T cells sorted from blood, obtained in a trial of the OX40 agonist ivuxolimab. These receptors were obtained from an adult with an advanced solid tumor such as melanoma, head and neck, liver or kidney cancer.

The chain combines TRBV2 with TRBJ1-3; D call uncertain. The CDR3 runs to 15 residues. Germline V gene data show CDR1 as SNHLY and CDR2 as FYNNEI. V shed 1 base and J shed 4 bases, with 11 bases lying between them. The chain's CDR3 is CASSEGAGTGNTIYF. The CDR3 nucleotides read TGTGCCAGCAGTGAAGGGGCAGGTACCGGAAACACCATATATTTT.

The rearrangement links TRBV6-1 to TRBJ2-5, with 9 bases that match TRBD2. Losses at the gene ends were 10 bases for V and 5 bases for J; bases not matched to a gene: 8. This CDR3 spans 13 amino acids. Germline V gene sequence: CDR1 MNHNS, CDR2 SASEGT. The CDR3 DNA sequence: TGTGCCACTGAGACTAGCGGAGGGGAGACCCAGTACTTC. It encodes CATETSGGETQYF.

Only a few counts were recorded for this clone. The rearrangement joins TRBV19 to TRBJ1-4; 9 bases align to TRBD1. The CDR3 runs 16 residues. V lost 6 bases to trimming and J lost 8 bases; unmatched junction nucleotides: 13. Germline CDR1 reads LNHDA; CDR2 reads SQIVND (reference sequence). The CDR3 DNA reads as TGTGCCAGTAGATCGAACGACCCGACAGGGGGAGAAAAACTGTTTTTT. Translating gives CASRSNDPTGGEKLFF.

This sequence joins TRBV6-1 and TRBJ2-7; maybe TRBD1 (7 bases). V lost 7 bases and J 4 bases, leaving 11 bases between the germline ends. This CDR3 is 12 amino acids long. Per germline, CDR1 MNHNS and CDR2 SASEGT. CDR3 amino acids: CASNAGGYEQYF. Written as DNA, the CDR3 is TGTGCCAGCAACGCAGGGGGGTACGAGCAGTACTTC.

The chain has TRBV12-5 and TRBJ2-2; D is unclear. The germline CDR1 and CDR2 sequences are LGHNT and FRNRAP. Between the trimmed V and J ends, which lost 3 bases and 6 bases, there was a span of 17 bases. This CDR3 is built from 16 residues. CDR3 sequence reads: CASGLVLGPGPGELFF. CDR3 coding DNA: TGTGCTAGTGGTTTAGTCCTAGGGCCCGGCCCCGGGGAGCTGTTTTTT. Combining the CDR3 with reference TRBV12-5 and TRBJ2-2 gives the whole variable domain DARVTQTPRHKVTEMGQEVTMRCQPILGHNTVFWYRQTMMQGLELLAYFRNRAPLDDSGMPKDRFSAEMPDATLATLKIQPSEPRDSAVYFCASGLVLGPGPGELFFGEGSRLTVL.